These 14 T cell receptor beta chains originate from one sample sequenced in a study of T cells in tuberculosis. Thawed, overnight-rested PBMC were stained with GMM-loaded CD1B tetramer, viability dye and anti-CD3, then sorted. CD1B tetramers were loaded with Rhodococcus equi-derived C32 glucose monomycolate. Using immunoSEQ multiplex PCR, the repertoire was profiled, and TCRdb retains in-frame clones only, with some absent. In the table there are more than 45,000 clones, over 75% of which are singletons. The material sequenced was CD1b-GMM tetramer-negative cells sorted from PBMCs. Receptor source: an adult woman with latent tuberculosis.

V is TRBV6-6 and J is TRBJ2-7; 8 bases align to TRBD2. The CDR3 consists of 13 residues. V shed 4 bases and J 6 bases; nucleotides not matched to a gene: 5. In germline, CDR1 is MNHNY, CDR2 SVGAGI (reference sequence). The chain's CDR3 is CASSLGGTSEQYF. CDR3 DNA: TGTGCCAGCAGTTTGGGTGGGACTAGCGAGCAGTACTTC.

The rearrangement links TRBV4-1 to TRBJ1-5; 7 nucleotides match TRBD1. CDR3 length: 19 residues. V trimming: 5 bases; J trimming: 0 bases; junction bases outside the gene matches: 16. Germline V gene data show CDR1 as MGHRA and CDR2 as YSYEKL. This chain's CDR3 is CASSEHRYRGRDSNQPQHF. CDR3 sequence (DNA): TGCGCCAGCAGCGAGCACAGGTACAGGGGAAGGGATAGCAATCAGCCCCAGCATTTT.

The J gene is TRBJ2-3, the V gene TRBV9; perhaps TRBD2 as D (6 bases). Trimming removed 2 bases from V and 4 bases from J, with 8 bases in between. The germline gives CDR1 SGDLS, CDR2 YYNGEE. CDR3 length: 13 residues. The CDR3 is CASSVGGSDTQYF. The CDR3 coding sequence is TGTGCCAGCAGCGTGGGGGGTTCAGATACGCAGTATTTT.

This sequence joins TRBV5-1 and TRBJ2-7, with 9 bases matching TRBD2. With V trimmed by 4 bases and J by 3 bases, 11 bases remained unmatched. Germline-derived CDR1 and CDR2 are SGHRS and YFSETQ. This CDR3 is built from 16 residues. CDR3 nucleotides: TGCGCCAGCAGCGCCCTGGGACTAGCCGGCCTCTACGAGCAGTACTTC. Its protein is CASSALGLAGLYEQYF.

This chain uses TRBV4-1 with TRBJ2-1, with D possibly matching TRBD2 (5 bases). The germline gives CDR1 MGHRA, CDR2 YSYEKL. CDR3 length: 18 amino acids. The germline V and J ends were trimmed by 0 bases and 2 bases, with 17 bases remaining between them. CDR3 coding DNA: TGCGCCAGCAGCCAAGATGAGGGCTTAAGATACCCCTACAATGAGCAGTTCTTC. As protein: CASSQDEGLRYPYNEQFF.

This chain links TRBV29-1 with TRBJ2-1; D is ambiguous. This CDR3 is 9 amino acids long. The germline CDR1 and CDR2 sequences are SQVTM and ANQGSEA. V lost 4 bases to trimming and J lost 10 bases, with 5 bases between them. Here the CDR3 DNA reads TGCAGCGTTGGAGGCGAGCAGTTCTTC. Protein sequence: CSVGGEQFF.

The chain recombines TRBV5-6 with TRBJ1-2; D unclear. CDR3 size: 14 residues. V lost 7 bases and J 4 bases, leaving 17 bases between the germline ends. Per the germline V gene, CDR1 is SGHDT and CDR2 is YYEEEE. CDR3 protein: CASRAPPPLYGYTF. DNA of the CDR3: TGTGCCAGCCGAGCCCCCCCACCCCTCTATGGCTACACCTTC.

V gene TRBV7-6 combines with J gene TRBJ2-5; D might be TRBD1 (7 bases). With 2 bases removed from V and 4 bases from J, the gap between germline ends came to 11 bases. The CDR3 runs 14 residues. Germline CDR1 and CDR2: SGHVS and FNYEAQ. This chain's CDR3 is CASSLRQGGETQYF. The CDR3 nucleotides are TGTGCCAGCAGCTTACGGCAGGGGGGAGAGACCCAGTACTTC.

The DNA of the CDR3 is TGTGCCAGCAGTGACTCCGGTGTCCTGTTCTGGAGCAATCAGCCCCAGCATTTT. The encoded protein is CASSDSGVLFWSNQPQHF. The chain employs TRBV6-4 and TRBJ1-5; no clear D. Deletions cut 0 bases from V and 1 base from J, with 16 bases between. The CDR3 covers 18 residues. Germline V CDR1 and CDR2: MRHNA, SNTAGT.

As for this clone: Other DNA sequences in the same sample also yield this CDR3. This chain links TRBV27 with TRBJ2-7; 12 bases fit TRBD2. Trimming cost V 4 bases and J 4 bases; bases outside gene matches: 5. Looked up from germline, CDR1 is MNHEY and CDR2 is SMNVEV (reference sequence). The CDR3 covers 15 residues. CDR3 loop: CASSYRLAGAYEQYF. In DNA form, the CDR3 reads TGTGCCAGCAGTTATCGACTAGCGGGGGCGTACGAGCAGTACTTC.

The rearrangement joins TRBV5-1 to TRBJ2-5; no definite D call. CDR3 size: 11 residues. From germline, CDR1 is SGHRS and CDR2 YFSETQ. V was pared by 0 bases and J by 9 bases, with 6 bases between. CDR3 sequence: CASSLAPSQYF. CDR3 sequence (DNA): TGCGCCAGCAGCTTGGCCCCTTCCCAGTACTTC.

The chain has TRBV4-1 and TRBJ2-6, with 12 bases aligning to TRBD1. The CDR3 covers 18 residues. Germline assignment: CDR1 MGHRA and CDR2 YSYEKL. V gave up 4 bases and J gave up 2 bases; unmatched junction bases: 6. CDR3 nucleotides: TGCGCCAGCAGCCCAGGGACAGGGGGCGCCGCTGGGGCCAACGTCCTGACTTTC. Translation gives CASSPGTGGAAGANVLTF.

This chain connects TRBV5-1 to TRBJ2-3; tentative D call: TRBD2 (5 bases). CDR1 is SGHRS, CDR2 YFSETQ, per germline. The length of the CDR3 is 15 residues. The ends were cut back, 0 bases at V and 3 bases at J, with 11 bases in the middle. For the CDR3, the DNA is TGCGCCAGCAGCTTGGACGGGGTTACGACAGATACGCAGTATTTT. It encodes CASSLDGVTTDTQYF.

The chain has TRBV4-3 and TRBJ2-3, with D unclear. This CDR3 contains 15 residues. Trimming took off 0 bases at V and 0 bases at J, with 7 bases between the two ends. Germline V gene lookup returns CDR1 LGHNA and CDR2 YSLEER. In DNA, the CDR3 is TGCGCCAGCAGCCAAGATCTTACTAGCACAGATACGCAGTATTTT. It codes for CASSQDLTSTDTQYF.